These T cell receptor beta chains were read from a single sample in a study of T cell repertoires in ileal Crohn's disease. Only in-frame clones appear in the TCRdb table, and some are missing; sequencing was by immunoSEQ multiplex PCR. The profile covers 2,000 to 2,500 clones, with around 74% appearing a single time and approximately 12% taken by the ten largest. The specimen was CD8+ T cells from ileum. These receptor sequences come from an adult with Crohn's disease. Some clones in this sample may be carry-over from other donors' samples. Both conserved end residues are part of each CDR3. D genes are given only for firm matches. Size is stated for part of the rows, as once, few or many counts, or as a class when the clone is expanded.

>TRBJ1-1|-|TRBV25-1|-
TGTGCCAGCAGTGAAAAAAGCAGGCCTGAAGCTTTCTTT
CASSEKSRPEAFF
>TRBJ1-1|-|TRBV7-2|-
TGTGCCAGCAGCCTGTATCTGAACACTGAAGCTTTCTTT
CASSLYLNTEAFF
>TRBJ1-5|-|TRBV5-1|few
TGCGCCAGCAGCTTGAGGCCAGGGGATAGGGTTCAGCCCCAGCATTTT
CASSLRPGDRVQPQHF
>TRBJ2-7|TRBD2|TRBV7-8|-
TGTGCCAGCAGCTTAGAGGGCGGGAGGGCCGATTACGAGCAGTACTTC
CASSLEGGRADYEQYF
>TRBJ2-7|-|TRBV5-4|-
TGTGCCAGCAGCCCACCCCTAGGGGGAAACGAGCAGTACTTC
CASSPPLGGNEQYF
>TRBJ1-2|-|TRBV11-2|-
TGTGCCAGCAGCTTAGAGCGGGGGTATAACTATGGCTACACCTTC
CASSLERGYNYGYTF
>TRBJ2-7|TRBD1|TRBV9|few
TGTGCCAGCAGCGCAGGGGACAGGGCCTCTGTGCAGTACTTC
CASSAGDRASVQYF
>TRBJ1-1|-|TRBV5-6|-
TGTGCCAGCAGCTTGGGGCAGTCCCGCACTGAAGCTTTCTTT
CASSLGQSRTEAFF
>TRBJ2-1|TRBD2|TRBV7-2|-
TGTGCCAGCAGCTCTTCCCCTAGCGGGAGGGTCTCGGATGAGCAGTTCTTC
CASSSSPSGRVSDEQFF
>TRBJ2-1|-|TRBV5-1|medium-sized
TGCGCCAGCAGCCTCCCGGGCGGGAACTCCTACAATGAGCAGTTCTTC
CASSLPGGNSYNEQFF
>TRBJ2-7|TRBD2|TRBV30|few
TGTGCCTGGGACACTAGCGGAGGACACTACGAGCAGTACTTC
CAWDTSGGHYEQYF
>TRBJ1-2|-|TRBV4-2|-
TGTGCCAGCGGCAAACTATTCACAGGGCACGGCTACACCTTC
CASGKLFTGHGYTF
>TRBJ2-3|TRBD2|TRBV9|-
TGTGCCAGCAGCGAGATTGGAACTAGCGGGCTTTACACAGATACGCAGTATTTT
CASSEIGTSGLYTDTQYF
>TRBJ2-6|TRBD1|TRBV6-5|-
TGTGCCAGCAGTTACCCCGAGACAGGGACGAACGTCCTGACTTTC
CASSYPETGTNVLTF
>TRBJ2-7|TRBD2|TRBV4-2|-
TGTGCCAGCAGCCAAGGGCTCGGGAGCGGGAGGGAGCACGAGCAGTACTTC
CASSQGLGSGREHEQYF
>TRBJ2-5|-|TRBV21-1|few
TGTGCCAGCTGGGGGGGGCTACCCGGACTAGCGGGATTCCTCCAAGAGACCCAGTACTTC
CASWGGLPGLAGFLQETQYF
>TRBJ1-5|-|TRBV5-6|-
TGTGCCAGCAGCTTGGCGGGGTTTGGAGGAGGGAGAAATCAGCCCCAGCATTTT
CASSLAGFGGGRNQPQHF
>TRBJ2-3|TRBD2|TRBV5-1|few
TGCGCCAGCAGCCCTGGACTAGACACAGATACGCAGTATTTT
CASSPGLDTDTQYF
>TRBJ2-7|-|TRBV4-1|-
TGCGCCAGCAGCCAAGCACCTTTCACAGGGAGCGAGCAGTACTTC
CASSQAPFTGSEQYF
>TRBJ2-1|TRBD2|TRBV9|-
TGTGCCAGCAGCGGAGGACTAGCTGGCAATGAGCAGTTCTTC
CASSGGLAGNEQFF